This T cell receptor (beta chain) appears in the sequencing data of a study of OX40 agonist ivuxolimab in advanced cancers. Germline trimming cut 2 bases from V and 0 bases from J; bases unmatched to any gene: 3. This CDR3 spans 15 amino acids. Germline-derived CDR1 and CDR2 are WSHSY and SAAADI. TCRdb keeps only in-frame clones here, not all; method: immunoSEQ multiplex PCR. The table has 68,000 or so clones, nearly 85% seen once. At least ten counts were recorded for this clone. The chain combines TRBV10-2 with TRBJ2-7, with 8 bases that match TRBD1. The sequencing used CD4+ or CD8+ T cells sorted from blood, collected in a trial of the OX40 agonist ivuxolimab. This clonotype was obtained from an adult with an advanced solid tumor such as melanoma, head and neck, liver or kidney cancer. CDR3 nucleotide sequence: TGCGCCAGCAGTGAGCCCGGGACAGGCTCCTACGAGCAGTACGTC. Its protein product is CASSEPGTGSYEQYV.